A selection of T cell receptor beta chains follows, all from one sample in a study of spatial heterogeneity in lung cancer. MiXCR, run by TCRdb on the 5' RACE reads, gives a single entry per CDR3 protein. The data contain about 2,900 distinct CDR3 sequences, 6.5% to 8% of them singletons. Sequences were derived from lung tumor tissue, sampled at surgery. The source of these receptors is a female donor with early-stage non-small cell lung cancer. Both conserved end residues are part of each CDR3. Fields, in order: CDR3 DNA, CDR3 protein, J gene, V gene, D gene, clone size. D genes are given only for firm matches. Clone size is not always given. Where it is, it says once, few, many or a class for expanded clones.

TGCAGTGCTAGTATTATGGGCCAGCCCCAGCATTTT | CSASIMGQPQHF | TRBJ1-5 | TRBV20-1 | - | many
TGTGCCAGCAGCTTAGAGGGTTCCGCCAAGACAGGGACTTTCTTT | CASSLEGSAKTGTFF | TRBJ1-1 | TRBV7-9 | TRBD1 | medium-sized
TGTGCCAGCAGTTTACGGGACGGCAATCAGCCCCAGCATTTT | CASSLRDGNQPQHF | TRBJ1-5 | TRBV12-3/TRBV12-4 | - | many
TGCGCCAGCAGGGAACAGGGGGCGGACACCGGGGAGCTGTTTTTT | CASREQGADTGELFF | TRBJ2-2 | TRBV4-1 | TRBD1 | medium-sized
TGCAGTGCTCGACGGGAGGGGGGCTCCTACAATGAGCAGTTCTTC | CSARREGGSYNEQFF | TRBJ2-1 | TRBV20-1 | TRBD2 | medium-sized
TGCAGCGCCGGACAGGGAACGGATTCACCCCTCCACTTT | CSAGQGTDSPLHF | TRBJ1-6 | TRBV29-1 | TRBD1 | few
TGCAGTGCCGTGCCGGGACAGGGGATAAACGGGGAGCTGTTTTTT | CSAVPGQGINGELFF | TRBJ2-2 | TRBV20-1 | TRBD1 | medium-sized
TGTGCCAGTACCCGGGACAGGGGAGGCTCCTACAATGAGCAGTTCTTC | CASTRDRGGSYNEQFF | TRBJ2-1 | TRBV19 | TRBD1 | medium-sized
TGTGCCAGCAGTGAAAGGGGACTAGCCTCCTACAATGAGCAGTTCTTC | CASSERGLASYNEQFF | TRBJ2-1 | TRBV2 | TRBD2 | medium-sized
TGTGCCAGCAGTTACTTCCTACAGCGGGGGGCACCTCGCACAGATACGCAGTATTTT | CASSYFLQRGAPRTDTQYF | TRBJ2-3 | TRBV6-2/TRBV6-3 | TRBD2 | medium-sized
TGTGCCAGCAGCACTCCAACGGGGACGGTCCTCACTGAAGCTTTCTTT | CASSTPTGTVLTEAFF | TRBJ1-1 | TRBV3-1 | - | medium-sized
TGTGCCATTTCCAGGGGACGGGGAGAGACCCAGTACTTC | CAISRGRGETQYF | TRBJ2-5 | TRBV10-3 | - | -